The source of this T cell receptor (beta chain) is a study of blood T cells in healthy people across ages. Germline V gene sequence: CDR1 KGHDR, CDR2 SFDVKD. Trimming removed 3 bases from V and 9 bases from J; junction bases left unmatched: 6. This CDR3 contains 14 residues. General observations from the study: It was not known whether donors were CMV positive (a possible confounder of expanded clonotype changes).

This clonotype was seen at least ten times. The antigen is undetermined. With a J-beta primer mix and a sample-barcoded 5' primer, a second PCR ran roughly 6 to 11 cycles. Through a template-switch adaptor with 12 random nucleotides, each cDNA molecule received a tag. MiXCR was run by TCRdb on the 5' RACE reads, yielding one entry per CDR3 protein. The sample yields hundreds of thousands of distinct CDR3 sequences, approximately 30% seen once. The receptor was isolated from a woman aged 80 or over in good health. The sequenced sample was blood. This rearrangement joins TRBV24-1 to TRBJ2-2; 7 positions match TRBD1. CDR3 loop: CATSDVTTGRELFF. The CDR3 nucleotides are TGTGCCACCAGTGATGTAACGACAGGGAGGGAGCTGTTTTTT.